This T cell receptor beta chain stems from a study of blood T cell repertoires in COVID-19 (dated by TCRdb to 2018 to 2020). Regarding the complete study: Samples from collaborators originated in the United States, Italy and Spain and spanned both the acute and convalescent phases of COVID-19. The material from the prospective study consisted of cDNA or gDNA derived from T cells, B-cell-depleted T cells, or PBMCs. Subjects who had been exposed to COVID-19, were actively infected with it, or had recovered from it provided the deeply sampled blood TCRbeta repertoires that made up the dataset. The repertoires were released in a freely available public database intended as a resource for research on the immune response to SARS-CoV-2. Samples came from the ongoing ImmuneRACE study (first 160 participants) plus 1,254 subjects from 6 global collaborators. The sample metadata nearly always contained a de-identified subject ID, COVID-19 status, age in years and sex. Where available, HLA class I and class II types were obtained from metadata supplied by the sample provider rather than from assay-based typing. Findings and caveats that apply to the study as a whole: Clinical and demographic metadata were provided uncurated, with the amount varying by source and participant.

Collaborating institutions collected whole blood in K2EDTA tubes following their own protocols. Collaborator samples were shipped for TCRbeta analysis as frozen whole blood, isolated PBMCs, or DNA extracted from either sample type. In the case of this clone: No cognate antigen has been identified for it. The record has no base qualities; no much larger clone is one base away.

Trimming takes 2 bases from V and 5 bases from J, and the germline ends sit 16 bases apart. CDR1 and CDR2 (SGHVS, FQNEAQ) derive from the germline V gene. The CDR3 contains 15 residues, cysteine and phenylalanine counted. Just the 45-base CDR3 DNA is kept, in frame starting at base 1. TCRbeta CDR3 regions were amplified from genomic DNA using the immunoSEQ Assay, a bias-controlled multiplex PCR. As for how the authors treated the data: The number of nucleated cells in each sample was estimated by amplification of reference gene primers within the assay. To quantify the absolute abundance of each unique TCRbeta CDR3 rearrangement, sequence reads were collapsed and filtered. For each sample, productive Simpson clonality was calculated as the square root of Simpson's diversity index across productive rearrangements. What TCRdb holds here is the immuneACCESS table cut down to in-frame rearrangements. Part of the clones is not present; checked against another copy, under half of the missing clones reflect an unresolved V gene, and the others are unexplained. The V and J calls and clone size were taken over from that table, and D and trimming were inferred from the DNA. This sample holds 210,000 or so clones; roughly nine tenths were observed only once. In total, the top ten clones hold roughly 2% of the sample.

Recombination linked TRBV7-8 to TRBJ2-7; the best D guess is TRBD2, with 6 bases matching. The receptor's source is a man aged 35 to 55 with active or convalescent COVID-19. The sequencing input was peripheral blood. The DNA sequence is TGTGCCAGCAGCTTAAGTTTCGGGGGTAGCGACGAGCAGTACTTC. Translated, it gives CASSLSFGGSDEQYF. The entire variable domain, with the stretches around the CDR3 drawn from the reference TRBV7-8 and TRBJ2-7 proteins, is GAGVSQSPRYKVAKRGQDVALRCDPISGHVSLFWYQQALGQGPEFLTYFQNEAQLDKSGLPSDRFFAERPEGSVSTLKIQRTQQEDSAVYLCASSLSFGGSDEQYFGPGTRLTVT.